This TCR beta chain was identified in a study of blood T cells in healthy people across ages. Sample-barcoded 5' priming and a J-beta primer mix drove a second PCR of roughly 6 to 12 cycles. MiXCR, applied by TCRdb to the 5' RACE reads, yields one record per CDR3 protein. The sample has 1.5 million or so distinct CDR3 sequences; approximately 38% are singletons. Study-wide points: There were more naive CD4+ cells and higher diversity in long-lived donors than in aged donors.

Per the germline V gene, CDR1 is SQVTM and CDR2 is ANQGSEA. V lost 4 bases, J lost 1 base, and 8 bases lay in between. CDR3 length: 12 amino acids. This clonotype was recorded once. The target antigen is unknown. This receptor was taken from a woman aged 18 to 35 in good health. The sequenced sample consisted of blood. The chain couples TRBV29-1 to TRBJ2-7; no firm D call. The CDR3 reads CSVGDQSYEQYF. As DNA, the CDR3 is TGCAGCGTTGGTGATCAATCCTACGAGCAGTACTTC.